The 15 T cell receptor beta chains reported below all come from one sample, sequenced in a study of T cells in women clearing cervical HPV infection. The data were produced by immunoSEQ multiplex PCR, yet TCRdb's version contains in-frame clones alone and is incomplete. This sample carries around 30,000 clones, with 2.5% to 3% going to the ten biggest clones. Input material: blood buffy coat. Receptors originate from a woman aged 18-70 years with a cervical HPV16 infection that either progressed to CIN3+ or cleared (not recorded which).

With respect to this clone: With the read ending 3 residues before the CDR3 end, the germline J gene is used to fill in that end. The chain combines TRBV7-8 with TRBJ2-3; D perhaps matches TRBD1 (7 bases). This CDR3 is 15 amino acids long. Trimming cost V 5 bases and J 6 bases, with 18 bases left between them. From germline, CDR1 is SGHVS and CDR2 FQNEAQ. The CDR3 is CASSRMGGQSDTQYF. The part of the CDR3 DNA that was read is TGTGCCAGCAGCCGAATGGGGGGACAGTCCGATACG.

Remarks on this clone: The sequenced fragment ends 3 residues before the CDR3 boundary, so the rest is inferred from the germline J gene. The chain employs TRBV19 and TRBJ2-1; D remains ambiguous. Per germline, CDR1 LNHDA and CDR2 SQIVND (reference sequence). The CDR3 is 15 amino acids. Trimming removed 4 bases at V and 4 bases at J, with 14 bases between. This CDR3 reads CASSTDDLIYNEQFF. The part of the CDR3 DNA that was read is TGTGCCAGTAGTACTGACGACTTGATTTACAATGAG.

As to this clone: The CDR3 goes on 3 residues after the read ends, and that part is filled in from the germline J gene. This chain links TRBV20-1 with TRBJ2-1, with 12 bases fitting TRBD2. Germline lookup yields CDR1 DFQATT and CDR2 SNEGSKA (reference sequence). Trimming at V came to 1 base and at J to 4 bases, leaving 5 bases not matched to a gene. CDR3 length: 16 amino acids. CDR3 in amino acids: CSARGTSGIGYNEQFF. The DNA read from the CDR3 is TGCAGTGCTAGAGGGACTAGCGGGATCGGTTACAATGAG.

Details on this clone: The read ends 3 residues before the CDR3 terminus; that terminus is restored from the germline J gene. V and J are TRBV7-2 and TRBJ2-3; 7 bases fit TRBD2. The trim removed 1 base at V and 6 bases at J, leaving 7 bases unmatched. In germline, CDR1 is SGHTA, CDR2 FQGNSA. The CDR3 contains 15 residues. The CDR3 here is CASSLGGLGMDTQYF. The DNA read from the CDR3 is TGTGCCAGCAGCTTAGGAGGACTAGGAATGGATACG.

Concerning this clone: The read terminates 3 residues before the CDR3 end, so the remaining end is supplied by the germline J gene. The V gene is TRBV12-3 or TRBV12-4, the J gene TRBJ2-1, with D perhaps matching TRBD1 (6 bases). Between the trimmed V and J ends, which lost 5 bases and 7 bases, there was a span of 15 bases. CDR3 size: 14 residues. CDR3 residues: CASSPRAQGNEQFF. The sequenced part of the CDR3 DNA is TGTGCCAGCAGTCCCCGGGCGCAGGGGAATGAG.

As to this clone: The read ends 3 residues before the CDR3 terminus; that terminus is restored from the germline J gene. The chain combines TRBV20-1 with TRBJ1-4; weak D call: TRBD1 (6 bases). The germline V gene has CDR1 DFQATT and CDR2 SNEGSKA (reference sequence). V lost 2 bases and J lost 5, with 15 bases in between. The length of the CDR3 is 15 residues. CDR3 sequence: CSARPPGVMNEKLFF. The DNA read from the CDR3 is TGCAGTGCTAGACCCCCAGGGGTGATGAATGAAAAA.

To note about this clone: The CDR3 goes on 3 residues after the read ends, and that part is filled in from the germline J gene. J is TRBJ2-1 and V is TRBV7-9, with 9 positions matching TRBD2. With V trimmed by 5 bases and J by 9 bases, 11 bases remained unmatched. Germline lookup yields CDR1 SEHNR and CDR2 FQNEAQ (reference sequence). The CDR3 totals 15 residues. The DNA read from the CDR3 is TGTGCCAGCAGCCCGCGGACTAGCGCCGAAGGTGAG. Protein sequence: CASSPRTSAEGE. The whole CDR3 reads CASSPRTSAEGEQFF.

By frequency, this clone is medium-sized. The observed sequence ends 3 residues before the CDR3 terminus, with the missing tail filled in from the germline J gene. J is TRBJ1-6 and V is TRBV7-9, with D possibly matching TRBD1 (5 bases). This CDR3 comprises 13 residues. Between the trimmed V and J ends, which lost 5 bases and 8 bases, there was a span of 10 bases. CDR1 is SEHNR and CDR2 is FQNEAQ in the germline V gene (reference sequence). CDR3 sequence reads: CASSPTTDSPLHF. The part of the CDR3 DNA that was read is TGTGCCAGCAGCCCAACGACAGATTCACCC.

The DNA read from the CDR3 is TGTGCCAGTAGTATAGAAGACGGACACTACGAC. It codes for CASSIEDGHYD. The whole CDR3 reads CASSIEDGHYDYTF. The V call is TRBV19, the J call TRBJ1-2; possibly TRBD1 for D (5 bases). Sequencing ends 3 residues short of the CDR3 end; the germline J gene provides the rest. CDR3 length equals 14 residues. The germline CDR1 and CDR2 sequences are LNHDA and SQIVND (reference sequence).

In regard to this clone: Read coverage stops 3 residues before the CDR3 terminus; the germline J gene supplies the remainder. The rearrangement joins TRBV11-2 to TRBJ1-2, with TRBD1 as a possible D gene (6 bases). CDR3 length: 14 amino acids. V was trimmed by 1 base and J by 7 bases, leaving 13 bases between them. Germline assignment: CDR1 SGHAT and CDR2 FQNNGV. CDR3 sequence: CASSLGAGAGGYTF. The sequenced part of the CDR3 DNA is TGTGCCAGCAGCTTAGGGGCGGGGGCCGGTGGC.

About this clone: From the germline J gene comes the end of the CDR3, since the read stops 3 residues before it. V is TRBV30 and J is TRBJ1-2, with 9 bases aligning to TRBD1. Germline lookup yields CDR1 GTSNPN and CDR2 SVGIG (reference sequence). The CDR3 spans 13 residues. CDR3 DNA (partial): TGTGCCTGGGGGACAGGGTCATACAATGAC. Its translation: CAWGTGSYND. The whole CDR3 sequence reads CAWGTGSYNDYTF.

Turning to this clone: The read comes to an end 3 residues before the CDR3 does, leaving the germline J gene to fill in the end. V is TRBV30 and J is TRBJ1-2, with D possibly TRBD1 on 5 matching bases. This CDR3 has 11 residues. The germline CDR1 and CDR2 sequences are GTSNPN and SVGIG (reference sequence). The CDR3 DNA, read in part, is TGTGCCTGGGCCGGGACTGGGGGC. Translated: CAWAGTGG. The complete CDR3 reads CAWAGTGGYTF.

Partial CDR3 DNA: TGTGCCAGCAGTGAAGGGAGGGCTAGAAACACC. The encoded protein is CASSEGRARNT. The whole CDR3 reads CASSEGRARNTIYF. The rearrangement links TRBV2 to TRBJ1-3; D gene uncertain. The DNA ends 3 residues before the CDR3 does, and the rest of the CDR3 is filled in from the germline J gene. The CDR3 is 14 amino acids. Per the germline V gene, CDR1 is SNHLY and CDR2 is FYNNEI. Deletions cut 1 base from V and 5 bases from J, with 9 bases between.

As to this clone: The sequenced fragment ends 3 residues before the CDR3 boundary, so the rest is inferred from the germline J gene. V usage is TRBV9 and J usage is TRBJ2-1, with 9 positions matching TRBD1. Trimming cost V 7 bases and J 7 bases; bases outside gene matches: 6. The CDR3 is 13 residues long. The germline gives CDR1 SGDLS, CDR2 YYNGEE. CDR3 loop: CASQGQGPNEQFF. CDR3 bases read: TGTGCCAGCCAGGGACAGGGACCAAATGAG. Filled out from reference TRBV9 and TRBJ2-1, the complete variable domain reads DSGVTQTPKHLITATGQRVTLRCSPRSGDLSVYWYQQSLDQGLQFLIQYYNGEERAKGNILERFSAQQFPDLHSELNLSSLELGDSALYFCASQGQGPNEQFFGPGTRLTVL.

With regard to this clone: The missing CDR3 end, 3 residues past where the read stops, is filled in from the germline J gene. This rearrangement joins TRBV7-2 to TRBJ1-2, with 7 bases matching TRBD1. The CDR3 sequence is 14 residues long. V gave up 4 bases and J gave up 1 base; unmatched junction bases: 3. Looked up from germline, CDR1 is SGHTA and CDR2 is FQGNSA. CDR3 residues: CASSSRQGNYGYTF. Incomplete CDR3 DNA: TGTGCCAGCAGCTCCCGACAGGGTAACTATGGC.